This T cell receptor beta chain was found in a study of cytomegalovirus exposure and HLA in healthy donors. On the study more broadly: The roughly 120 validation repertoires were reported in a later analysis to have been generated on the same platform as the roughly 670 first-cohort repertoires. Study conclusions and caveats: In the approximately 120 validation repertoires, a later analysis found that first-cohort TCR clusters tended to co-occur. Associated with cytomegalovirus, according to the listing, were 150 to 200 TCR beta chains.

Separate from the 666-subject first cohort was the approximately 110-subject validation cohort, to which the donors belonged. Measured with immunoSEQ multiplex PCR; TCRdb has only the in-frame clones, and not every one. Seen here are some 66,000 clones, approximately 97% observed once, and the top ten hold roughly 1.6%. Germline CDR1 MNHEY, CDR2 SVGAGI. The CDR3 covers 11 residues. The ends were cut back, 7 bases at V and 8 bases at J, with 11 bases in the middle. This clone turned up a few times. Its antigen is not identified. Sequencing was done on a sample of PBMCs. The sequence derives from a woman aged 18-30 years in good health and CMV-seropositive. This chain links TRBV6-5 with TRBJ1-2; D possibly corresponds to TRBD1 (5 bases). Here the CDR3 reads CASTQGRGYTF. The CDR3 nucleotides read TGTGCCAGCACTCAGGGTCGAGGCTACACCTTC.